These T cell receptor beta chains were read from a single sample in a study of beta chain features in type 1 diabetes. The assay was immunoSEQ multiplex PCR, and TCRdb's table has in-frame clones only and misses some. The sample comprises under 400,000 clones, roughly a fifth of which are singletons, and 0.044% rests with the top ten. Sequenced sample: naive CD4+ T cells from blood. Receptors were obtained from a woman between 18 and 30 years old in good health. CDR3s include the opening cysteine and the closing phenylalanine or tryptophan. Fields, in order: J gene, clone size, D gene, V gene, CDR3 protein, CDR3 DNA. The D gene is left open where the match is weak. Size is omitted from some rows. Given values are once, few, many or a class for expanded clones.

TRBJ2-5	few	.	TRBV6-6	CASSYREIEREETQYF	TGTGCCAGCAGCTACAGGGAGATAGAGCGGGAAGAGACCCAGTACTTC
TRBJ2-3	few	.	TRBV5-4	CASSFREVTDTQYF	TGTGCCAGCAGCTTTCGGGAAGTCACAGATACGCAGTATTTT
TRBJ2-2	.	TRBD1	TRBV5-1	CASSQLDRGRTGELFF	TGCGCCAGCAGCCAATTGGACAGGGGGCGTACCGGGGAGCTGTTTTTT
TRBJ1-3	.	.	TRBV30	CAWEKGLGNTIYF	TGTGCCTGGGAAAAGGGGTTAGGAAACACCATATATTTT
TRBJ1-2	few	.	TRBV23-1	CASSQSIGRDYGYTF	TGCGCCAGCAGTCAATCAATAGGGCGGGACTATGGCTACACCTTC
TRBJ1-5	.	TRBD1	TRBV18	CASSPRRTGDQPQHF	TGTGCCAGCTCACCTCGAAGGACAGGGGATCAGCCCCAGCATTTT
TRBJ2-7	few	TRBD1	TRBV18	CASSRTGSEQYF	TGTGCCAGCTCACGGACAGGGAGCGAGCAGTACTTC
TRBJ1-5	.	.	TRBV21-1	CASSWAPGNNQPQHF	.
TRBJ2-1	many	TRBD2	TRBV23-1	CASSQSWTSGSYNEQFF	TGCGCCAGCAGTCAATCGTGGACTAGCGGCTCCTACAATGAGCAGTTCTTC
TRBJ2-6	few	.	TRBV5-8	CASSHQISGANVLTF	TGTGCCAGCAGCCACCAGATTTCTGGGGCCAACGTCCTGACTTTC
TRBJ2-3	few	.	TRBV21-1	CASSKLAGGLNATDTQYF	TGTGCCAGCAGCAAGTTAGCGGGAGGGCTCAACGCCACAGATACGCAGTATTTT
TRBJ2-7	.	.	TRBV23-1	CASSPDYSTYEQYF	TGCGCCAGCAGCCCCGACTATTCTACTTACGAGCAGTACTTC
TRBJ2-1	few	.	TRBV18	CASSPPTSSYNEQFF	TGTGCCAGCTCACCACCCACTTCCTCCTACAATGAGCAGTTCTTC
TRBJ2-3	.	TRBD2	TRBV7-9	CASSLIAGVKTDTQYF	TGTGCCAGCAGTCTCATAGCGGGAGTAAAGACAGATACGCAGTATTTT
TRBJ2-5	.	.	TRBV14	CASSVQGLGTQYF	TGTGCCAGCAGCGTACAGGGATTGGGGACCCAGTACTTC
TRBJ2-5	.	.	TRBV7-6	CASSGLAEETQYF	TGTGCCAGCAGCGGGCTAGCTGAGGAGACCCAGTACTTC
TRBJ2-1	.	.	TRBV11-2	CASSPLYNEQFF	TGTGCCAGCAGTCCCCTTTACAATGAGCAGTTCTTC
TRBJ2-3	few	TRBD2	TRBV4-1	CASSPQAGESPDTQYF	TGCGCCAGCAGCCCTCAAGCGGGAGAGAGCCCAGATACGCAGTATTTT
TRBJ2-1	few	.	TRBV30	CAWSGTLNEQFF	TGTGCCTGGAGTGGGACACTCAATGAGCAGTTCTTC
TRBJ2-1	.	TRBD1	TRBV5-1	CASSLGDRDYNEQFF	TGCGCCAGCAGCTTGGGGGACAGGGACTACAATGAGCAGTTCTTC
TRBJ2-1	.	.	TRBV9	CASSSHNEQFF	TGTGCCAGCAGCTCCCATAATGAGCAGTTCTTC
TRBJ1-6	.	TRBD1	TRBV6-5	CASSYSGTVYNSPLHF	TGTGCCAGCAGTTACTCCGGGACAGTGTATAATTCACCCCTCCACTTT
TRBJ1-2	.	TRBD1	TRBV7-2	CASSSRGQRYGYTF	TGTGCCAGCAGCTCAAGGGGACAGCGCTATGGCTACACCTTC
TRBJ2-5	.	TRBD2	TRBV30	CACLKREISQGETQYF	TGTGCCTGCCTCAAGCGGGAGATATCGCAGGGTGAGACCCAGTACTTC